The table lists the clone carrying this T cell receptor beta chain with many counts. What it binds is not known. These data originate in a study of T cells in Graves' hyperthyroidism and ophthalmopathy. CDR1 SGHDT and CDR2 YYEEEE come from the germline V gene. V shed 2 bases and J 5 bases; nucleotides not matched to a gene: 4. The CDR3 runs to 15 residues. There were TCR beta CDR3 regions amplified from RNA transcripts. During a first-round RT-PCR of the TCR CDR3, the HTBI primer set was used. Using its own MiXCR run on the multiplex PCR reads, TCRdb lists one record per CDR3 protein. The sample holds some 270,000 distinct CDR3 sequences, more than 10% seen once. Study findings and constraints: Blood also carried most thyroid clonotypes expanded above 0.001.

This TCR was recovered from a woman aged 25 to 39 with Graves' hyperthyroidism that later progressed to Graves' ophthalmopathy. The sample was blood. The rearrangement uses TRBV5-6 and TRBJ2-2; 9 bases fit TRBD1. The CDR3 bases are TGTGCCAGCAGCTTACAGGGGGCGATTACCGGGGAGCTGTTTTTT. Its protein product is CASSLQGAITGELFF.